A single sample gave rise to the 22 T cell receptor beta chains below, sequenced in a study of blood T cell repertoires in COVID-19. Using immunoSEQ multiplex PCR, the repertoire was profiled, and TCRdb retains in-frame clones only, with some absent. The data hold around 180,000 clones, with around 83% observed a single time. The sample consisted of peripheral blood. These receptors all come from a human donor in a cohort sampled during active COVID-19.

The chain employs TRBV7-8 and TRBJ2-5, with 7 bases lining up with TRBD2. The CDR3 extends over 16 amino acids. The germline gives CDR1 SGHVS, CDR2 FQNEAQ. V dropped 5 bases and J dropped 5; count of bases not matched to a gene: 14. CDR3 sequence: CASSAPGGGPEETQYF. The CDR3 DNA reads TGTGCCAGCAGCGCTCCGGGGGGAGGGCCGGAGGAGACCCAGTACTTC.

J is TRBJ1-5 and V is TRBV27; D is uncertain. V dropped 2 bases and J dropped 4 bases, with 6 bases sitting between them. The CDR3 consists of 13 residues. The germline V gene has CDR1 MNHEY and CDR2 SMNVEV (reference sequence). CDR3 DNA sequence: TGTGCCAGCAGTTTAGGGCAAAATCAGCCCCAGCATTTT. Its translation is CASSLGQNQPQHF.

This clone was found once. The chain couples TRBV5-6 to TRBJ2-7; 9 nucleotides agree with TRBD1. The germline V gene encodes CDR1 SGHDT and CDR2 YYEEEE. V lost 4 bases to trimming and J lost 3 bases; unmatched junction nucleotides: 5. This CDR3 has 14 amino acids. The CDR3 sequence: CASSLAGQGYEQYF. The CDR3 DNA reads TGTGCCAGCAGCCTCGCGGGACAGGGCTACGAGCAGTACTTC.

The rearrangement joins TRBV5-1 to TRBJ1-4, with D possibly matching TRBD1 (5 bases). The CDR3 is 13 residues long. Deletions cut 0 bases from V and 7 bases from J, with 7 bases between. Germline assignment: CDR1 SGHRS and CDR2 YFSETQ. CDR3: CASSLGRGEKLFF. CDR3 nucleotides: TGCGCCAGCAGCTTGGGAAGGGGTGAAAAACTGTTTTTT.

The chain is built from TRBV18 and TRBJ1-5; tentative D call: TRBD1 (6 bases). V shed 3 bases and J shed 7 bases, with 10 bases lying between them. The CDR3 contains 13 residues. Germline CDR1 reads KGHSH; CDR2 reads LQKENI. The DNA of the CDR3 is TGTGCCAGCTCACCTGAGGACAGCCAGCCCCAGCATTTT. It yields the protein CASSPEDSQPQHF.

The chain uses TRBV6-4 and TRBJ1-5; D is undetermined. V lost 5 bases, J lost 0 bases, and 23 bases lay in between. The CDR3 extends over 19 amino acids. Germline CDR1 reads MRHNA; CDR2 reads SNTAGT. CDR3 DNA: TGTGCCAGCAGTCACAACAACTCCCCAGGTCTCGATAGCAATCAGCCCCAGCATTTT. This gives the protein CASSHNNSPGLDSNQPQHF.

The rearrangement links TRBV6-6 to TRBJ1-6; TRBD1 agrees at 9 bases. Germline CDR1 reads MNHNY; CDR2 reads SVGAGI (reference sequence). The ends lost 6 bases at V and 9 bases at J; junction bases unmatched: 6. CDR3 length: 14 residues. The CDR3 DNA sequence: TGTGCCAGCAGCGTAGGACAGGGGAGTTCACCCCTCCACTTT. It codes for CASSVGQGSSPLHF.

The CDR3 bases are TGTGCCAGCAGCCCATACGACTTGAACTACAATGAGCAGTTCTTC. It is translated as CASSPYDLNYNEQFF. The chain combines TRBV7-2 with TRBJ2-1, with no clear D. The CDR3 length is 15 residues. Germline V CDR1 and CDR2: SGHTA, FQGNSA. The V end was cut by 5 bases, the J end by 3 bases, with 14 bases between.

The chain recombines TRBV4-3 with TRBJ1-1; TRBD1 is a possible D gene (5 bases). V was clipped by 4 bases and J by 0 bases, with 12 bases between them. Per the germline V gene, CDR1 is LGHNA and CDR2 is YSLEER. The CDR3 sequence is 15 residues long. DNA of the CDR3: TGCGCCAGCAGCCCCAACGCCAGGGTGAACACTGAAGCTTTCTTT. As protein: CASSPNARVNTEAFF.

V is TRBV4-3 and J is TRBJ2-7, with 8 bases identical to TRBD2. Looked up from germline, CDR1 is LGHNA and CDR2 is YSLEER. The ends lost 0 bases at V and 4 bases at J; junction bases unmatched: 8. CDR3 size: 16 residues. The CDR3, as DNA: TGCGCCAGCAGCCAAGAGTGGGGACTAGGTCCTTACGAGCAGTACTTC. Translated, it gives CASSQEWGLGPYEQYF.

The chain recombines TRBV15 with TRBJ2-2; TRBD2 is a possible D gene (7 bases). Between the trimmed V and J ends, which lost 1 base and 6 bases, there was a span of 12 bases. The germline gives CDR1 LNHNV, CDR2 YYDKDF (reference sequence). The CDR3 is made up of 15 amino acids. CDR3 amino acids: CATSRGWGGPGELFF. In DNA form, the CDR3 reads TGTGCCACCAGCAGAGGATGGGGGGGCCCCGGGGAGCTGTTTTTT.

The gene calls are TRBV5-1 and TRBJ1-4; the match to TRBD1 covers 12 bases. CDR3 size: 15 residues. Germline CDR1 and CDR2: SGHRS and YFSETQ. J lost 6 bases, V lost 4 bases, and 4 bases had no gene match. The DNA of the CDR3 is TGCGCCAGCAGCCTAGGGACAGGGGGCGATGAAAAACTGTTTTTT. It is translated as CASSLGTGGDEKLFF. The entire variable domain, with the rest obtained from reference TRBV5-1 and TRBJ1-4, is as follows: KAGVTQTPRYLIKTRGQQVTLSCSPISGHRSVSWYQQTPGQGLQFLFEYFSETQRNKGNFPGRFSGRQFSNSRSEMNVSTLELGDSALYLCASSLGTGGDEKLFFGSGTQLSVL.

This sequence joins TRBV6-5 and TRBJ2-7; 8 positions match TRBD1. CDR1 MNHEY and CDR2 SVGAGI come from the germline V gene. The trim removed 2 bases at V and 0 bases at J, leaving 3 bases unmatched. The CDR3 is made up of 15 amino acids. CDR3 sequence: CASSYGQGHSYEQYF. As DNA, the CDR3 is TGTGCCAGCAGTTACGGACAGGGACACTCCTACGAGCAGTACTTC.

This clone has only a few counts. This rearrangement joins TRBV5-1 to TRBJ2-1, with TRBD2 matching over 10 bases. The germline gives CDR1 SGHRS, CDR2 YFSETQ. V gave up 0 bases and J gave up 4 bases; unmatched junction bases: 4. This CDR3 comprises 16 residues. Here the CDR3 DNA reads TGCGCCAGCAGCTTGGTTAGCGGGAGGTCGTACAATGAGCAGTTCTTC. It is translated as CASSLVSGRSYNEQFF.

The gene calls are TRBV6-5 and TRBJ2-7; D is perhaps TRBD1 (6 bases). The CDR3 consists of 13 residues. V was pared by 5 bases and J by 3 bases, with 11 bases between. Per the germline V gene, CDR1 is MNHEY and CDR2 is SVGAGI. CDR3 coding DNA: TGTGCCAGCAGTACGACAGGATTCTACGAGCAGTACTTC. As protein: CASSTTGFYEQYF.

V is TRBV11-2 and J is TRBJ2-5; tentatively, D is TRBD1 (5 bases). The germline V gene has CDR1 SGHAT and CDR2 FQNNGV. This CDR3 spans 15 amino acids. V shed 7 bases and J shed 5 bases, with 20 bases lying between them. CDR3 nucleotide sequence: TGTGCCAGCACCCCCGTGGTCAGGGTGGGGGAGACCCAGTACTTC. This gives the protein CASTPVVRVGETQYF.

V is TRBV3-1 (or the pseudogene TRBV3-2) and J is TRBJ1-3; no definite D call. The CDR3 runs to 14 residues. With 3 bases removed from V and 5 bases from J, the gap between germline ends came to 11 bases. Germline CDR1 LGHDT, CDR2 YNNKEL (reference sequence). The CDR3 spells CASSHSEGRNTIYF. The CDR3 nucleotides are TGTGCCAGCAGCCATTCCGAGGGAAGAAACACCATATATTTT.

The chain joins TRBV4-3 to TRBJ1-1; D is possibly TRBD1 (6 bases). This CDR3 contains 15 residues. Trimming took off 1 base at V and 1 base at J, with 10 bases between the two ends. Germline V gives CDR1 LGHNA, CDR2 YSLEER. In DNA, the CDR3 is TGCGCCAGCAGCCAAGGCGGCAGGGGGAACACTGAAGCTTTCTTT. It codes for CASSQGGRGNTEAFF.

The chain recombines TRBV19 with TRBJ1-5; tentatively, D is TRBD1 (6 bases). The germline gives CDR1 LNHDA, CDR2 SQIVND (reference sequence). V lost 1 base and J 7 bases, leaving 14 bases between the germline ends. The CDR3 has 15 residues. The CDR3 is CASSIVRGGGQPQHF. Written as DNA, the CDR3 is TGTGCCAGTAGTATAGTTCGGGGGGGCGGACAGCCCCAGCATTTT.

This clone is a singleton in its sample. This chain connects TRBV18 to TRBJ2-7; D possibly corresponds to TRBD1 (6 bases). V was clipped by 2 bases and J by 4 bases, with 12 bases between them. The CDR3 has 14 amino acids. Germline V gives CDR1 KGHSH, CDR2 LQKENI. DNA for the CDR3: TGTGCCAGCTCACCAACAGGACAGATGTACGAGCAGTACTTC. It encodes CASSPTGQMYEQYF.

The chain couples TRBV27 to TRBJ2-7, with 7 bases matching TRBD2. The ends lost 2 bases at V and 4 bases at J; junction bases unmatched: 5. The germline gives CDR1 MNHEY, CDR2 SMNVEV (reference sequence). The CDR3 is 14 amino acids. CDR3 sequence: CASSLGRGRYEQYF. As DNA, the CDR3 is TGTGCCAGCAGTTTAGGGCGGGGGAGGTACGAGCAGTACTTC.

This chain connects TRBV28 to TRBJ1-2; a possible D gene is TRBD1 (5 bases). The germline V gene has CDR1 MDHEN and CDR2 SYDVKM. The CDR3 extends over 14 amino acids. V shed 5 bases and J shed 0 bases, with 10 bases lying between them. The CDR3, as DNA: TGTGCCAGCAGTCAGGGTAGTACTAACTATGGCTACACCTTC. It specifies CASSQGSTNYGYTF.